Presented here are 2 T cell receptor beta chains from one specimen sequenced in a study of T cell responses to AZD1222 COVID-19 vaccine. Using immunoSEQ multiplex PCR, the repertoire was profiled, and TCRdb retains in-frame clones only, with some absent. The data contain about 150,000 clones, around nine tenths of them singletons. The source was peripheral blood, collected on day 0 of AZD1222 vaccination. All receptors derive from an adult in good health.

The J gene is TRBJ1-1, the V gene TRBV25-1; D is perhaps TRBD1 (6 bases). Germline V gives CDR1 MGHDK, CDR2 SYGVNS. With 4 bases removed from V and 4 bases from J, the gap between germline ends came to 13 bases. CDR3 length equals 14 residues. This CDR3 is CASSGNRVVTEAFF. In DNA, the CDR3 is TGTGCCAGCAGTGGGAACAGGGTTGTCACTGAAGCTTTCTTT.

This clone was counted a single time. The rearrangement links TRBV7-8 to TRBJ1-2; a possible D gene is TRBD1 (5 bases). Germline V gene lookup returns CDR1 SGHVS and CDR2 FQNEAQ. Deletions cut 5 bases from V and 1 base from J, with 17 bases between. There are 16 residues in the CDR3. For the CDR3, the DNA is TGTGCCAGCAGCCCCTCGGGACTGGCAAATAACTATGGCTACACCTTC. Encoded protein: CASSPSGLANNYGYTF.